This T cell receptor (beta chain) was recovered during a study of T cell repertoires in cytomegalovirus infection. In the study overall: Public TCR beta signatures provided an indication of both CMV infection and a matching HLA type.

Trimming took 0 bases from V and 6 from J, leaving 12 bases between them. Germline-derived CDR1 and CDR2 are SGHRS and YFSETQ. This CDR3 spans 14 amino acids. Turning to this clonotype: As yet, its antigen is unknown.

Study-wide results and caveats: Dominating the ex vivo response were TCR beta clonotypes that were CMV-specific and HLA-C-restricted. The cumulative frequency of public TCR beta families distinguished individuals who carried CMV together with the relevant HLA.

TCRdb re-called the reads through MiXCR, storing one row per CDR3 protein. Of approximately 190,000 distinct CDR3 sequences listed, over 25% are singletons. The specimen was PBMCs. The TCR sequence derives from a human donor in good health (CMV status not recorded). Some clones in this sample may be carry-over from other donors' samples. The chain joins TRBV5-1 to TRBJ1-2, with D unclear. This CDR3 is CASSLGREVDGYTF. CDR3 in DNA: TGCGCCAGCAGCTTGGGCCGAGAGGTCGATGGCTACACCTTC.